This entry describes one T cell receptor (beta chain). Its antigen is still unknown. TCRdb re-called the reads with MiXCR, one entry per CDR3 protein. The table records about 920,000 distinct CDR3 sequences, 31% of them present only once. Germline V gene data show CDR1 as LGHNT and CDR2 as FRNRAP. This CDR3 has 17 residues. The V and J ends lost 2 bases and 3 bases, in that order; junction bases with no gene match: 7. The sample is drawn from a study of T cell repertoires in cytomegalovirus infection. Notes on the study in general: Summed frequency of shared TCR beta families picked out CMV carriers who also had the relevant HLA. HLA-C-restricted CMV-specific TCR beta clonotypes were dominant in the ex vivo response.

The chain has TRBV12-5 and TRBJ2-1, with 10 bases identical to TRBD2. The sample consisted of cultured CD8+ T cells from PBMCs, taken from culture after CMV antigen stimulation. The receptor was derived from a human donor in good health (CMV status not recorded). Some clones in this sample may be carry-over from other donors' samples. This CDR3 reads CASGLPPGTSVYNEQFF. CDR3 DNA sequence: TGTGCTAGTGGTTTGCCCCCCGGGACTAGCGTCTACAATGAGCAGTTCTTC.